The clone carrying this T cell receptor (beta chain) was seen a few times. Its target is not known. The junction shows a germline mismatch at one end, possibly a read error. The entry originates in a study of CD8 T cells in Susac syndrome. Roughly 0.45 to 1 ug RNA was reverse transcribed with random hexamers. Multiplex immunoSEQ PCR targeted 54 Vbeta and 13 Jbeta TCR beta segments. TCRdb re-analysed the immunoSEQ multiplex PCR reads in MiXCR, keeping a single row per CDR3 protein. The data show 130,000 to 150,000 distinct CDR3 sequences, roughly 94% seen once. Study results and limitations: That the number of individuals in its TCR sequencing and HLA analysis was relatively small was acknowledged by the study.

Sequencing of TCR beta was undertaken in CD8+ and CD4+ T cells derived from blood. The control participants were healthy donors, and these controls were matched with respect to both age and sex. Germline V lookup: CDR1 LGHDT, CDR2 YNNKEL (reference sequence). CDR3 length: 11 amino acids. The sample was CD4+ T cells from PBMCs. This clonotype was obtained from a human donor in good health. This chain uses TRBV3-1 with TRBJ2-3; no reliable D call. The CDR3 is CASSQEGRHDF. The CDR3 region has the DNA TGTGCCAGCAGCCAAGAGGGCAGACATGATTTT.